These 26 T cell receptor beta chains share one sample of origin, sequenced in a study of shared clonotypes between healthy human individuals. Repertoires were generated with immunoSEQ multiplex PCR, while TCRdb's copy carries only in-frame clones and drops some. Found here are 550,000 to 700,000 clones, roughly 73% of them singletons; the top ten hold about 1.8%. The sample consisted of memory CD4+ T cells sorted from blood. Specified subset: CD45RA-negative fraction. The receptors stem from a woman aged 30 to 39 in good health.

This sequence joins TRBV19 and TRBJ2-2; 7 nucleotides agree with TRBD1. Looked up from germline, CDR1 is LNHDA and CDR2 is SQIVND (reference sequence). Losses at the gene ends were 1 base for V and 6 bases for J; bases not matched to a gene: 5. This CDR3 is 15 amino acids long. The CDR3 is CASSIVRGTPGELFF. The CDR3 nucleotides are TGTGCCAGTAGTATAGTCAGGGGGACCCCCGGGGAGCTGTTTTTT.

This clone has ten or more counts. This rearrangement joins TRBV19 to TRBJ2-5; D is ambiguous. The CDR3 consists of 15 residues. Germline CDR1 is LNHDA and CDR2 is SQIVND (reference sequence). V gave up 6 bases and J gave up 5 bases, with 19 bases separating them. The CDR3 DNA reads TGTGCCAGTAGATACACCGTGGGCCCGCCGGAGACCCAGTACTTC. Protein sequence: CASRYTVGPPETQYF.

The rearrangement joins TRBV7-8 to TRBJ2-5, with a tentative D call TRBD2 (5 bases). With 1 base removed from V and 4 bases from J, the gap between germline ends came to 13 bases. This CDR3 is 15 amino acids long. Germline CDR1 is SGHVS and CDR2 is FQNEAQ. The CDR3 region has the DNA TGTGCCAGCAGCTTAGTGGAGGTGCATTTAGAGACCCAGTACTTC. Translated, it gives CASSLVEVHLETQYF.

The chain has TRBV11-2 and TRBJ1-1; D is possibly TRBD1 (6 bases). The CDR3 is 13 amino acids. Looked up from germline, CDR1 is SGHAT and CDR2 is FQNNGV. Trimming took 5 bases from V and 5 from J, leaving 12 bases between them. The CDR3 here is CASSPGTPTEAFF. The DNA for the CDR3 is TGTGCCAGCAGCCCCGGGACACCAACTGAAGCTTTCTTT.

In this sample, this clone turned up once. The gene calls are TRBV27 and TRBJ1-2; TRBD1 matches 7 bases. Germline loops: CDR1 MNHEY, CDR2 SMNVEV (reference sequence). V lost 10 bases and J lost 4; bases outside the gene matches: 12. The CDR3 length is 14 residues. The CDR3 coding sequence is TGTGCCACCGGGACCTTACAGGGGACCTATGGCTACACCTTC. This codes for CATGTLQGTYGYTF.

This chain uses TRBV18 with TRBJ1-1; 10 positions agree with TRBD1. Germline V gene lookup returns CDR1 KGHSH and CDR2 LQKENI. The V gene end was trimmed by 3 bases and the J gene end by 5 bases; junction bases not matched to a gene: 21. The CDR3 has 20 amino acids. CDR3 sequence: CASSPFGTGASSRGGTEAFF. The CDR3 DNA sequence: TGTGCCAGCTCACCTTTCGGGACAGGGGCAAGTAGCCGAGGGGGGACTGAAGCTTTCTTT.

V gene TRBV5-1 combines with J gene TRBJ2-1, with D possibly being TRBD1 (6 bases). The V gene lost 0 bases and the J gene lost 9 bases, with 16 bases spanning the gap. The CDR3 totals 15 residues. Germline CDR1 reads SGHRS; CDR2 reads YFSETQ. CDR3 amino acids: CASSLGLQDSREQFF. CDR3 DNA: TGCGCCAGCAGCTTGGGACTTCAGGACAGTCGTGAGCAGTTCTTC.

This clone is a singleton in its sample. The same CDR3 can be traced to other DNA sequences in this sample. The V call is TRBV7-9, the J call TRBJ1-3; D is uncertain. With 1 base removed from V and 0 bases from J, the gap between germline ends came to 4 bases. This CDR3 has 14 residues. Germline V lookup: CDR1 SEHNR, CDR2 FQNEAQ (reference sequence). CDR3: CASSLGVSGNTIYF. As DNA, the CDR3 is TGTGCCAGCAGCTTAGGTGTCTCTGGAAACACCATATATTTT.

The chain carries TRBV25-1 and TRBJ2-7; tentative D call: TRBD2 (6 bases). CDR1 is MGHDK, CDR2 SYGVNS, per germline. The V end lost 5 bases, the J end lost 1 base, and 12 bases lay between the germline ends. This CDR3 has 14 amino acids. Here the CDR3 DNA reads TGTGCCAGCAGTAACGGAGGGGCTTCCTACGAGCAGTACTTC. Protein: CASSNGGASYEQYF.

V is TRBV5-5 and J is TRBJ1-2; D not resolved. The germline V and J ends were trimmed by 4 bases and 3 bases, with 13 bases remaining between them. The length of the CDR3 is 14 residues. Germline loops: CDR1 SGHKS, CDR2 YYEKEE (reference sequence). CDR3 sequence (DNA): TGTGCCAGCAGCCCGCCAGGCAGCGACTATGGCTACACCTTC. Translating it yields CASSPPGSDYGYTF.

This clone was seen more than once but under ten times. The V and J genes are TRBV28 and TRBJ2-7, with TRBD1 identical over 9 bases. V lost 6 bases and J lost 3; bases outside the gene matches: 6. The CDR3 length is 14 residues. Germline lookup yields CDR1 MDHEN and CDR2 SYDVKM. DNA of the CDR3: TGTGCCAGCAGCACGGGACAGGGTATCTACGAGCAGTACTTC. Translated: CASSTGQGIYEQYF.

By share of the sample, this clone is medium-sized. This sample includes further DNA sequences coding for the same CDR3. V gene TRBV19 combines with J gene TRBJ2-7; 7 nucleotides match TRBD2. The CDR3 sequence is 15 residues long. CDR1 is LNHDA, CDR2 SQIVND, per germline (reference sequence). V lost 4 bases to trimming and J lost 0 bases; unmatched junction nucleotides: 6. The CDR3 region has the DNA TGTGCCAGTAGTACTCTGGGGGGGATCTCCTACGAGCAGTACTTC. The encoded protein is CASSTLGGISYEQYF. The full variable domain, completed using reference TRBV19 and TRBJ2-7, is DGGITQSPKYLFRKEGQNVTLSCEQNLNHDAMYWYRQDPGQGLRLIYYSQIVNDFQKGDIAEGYSVSREKKESFPLTVTSAQKNPTAFYLCASSTLGGISYEQYFGPGTRLTVT.

This CDR3 is CASSFTLGPGNTIYF. CDR3 in DNA: TGTGCCAGCAGTTTTACTCTCGGGCCTGGAAACACCATATATTTT. The J gene is TRBJ1-3, the V gene TRBV6-5; no clear D gene. Between the trimmed V and J ends, which lost 4 bases and 2 bases, there was a span of 12 bases. The V gene's germline CDR1 is MNHEY and CDR2 SVGAGI. This CDR3 spans 15 amino acids.

The CDR3 sequence: CASTQDRGTEAFF. CDR3 coding DNA: TGCGCCAGCACCCAGGACAGGGGAACTGAAGCTTTCTTT. The J gene is TRBJ1-1, the V gene TRBV10-1, with 9 bases identical to TRBD1. This CDR3 has 13 amino acids. Germline lookup yields CDR1 WNHNN and CDR2 SYGVQD (reference sequence). The J segment lost 5 bases and the V segment lost 7 bases, leaving 5 bases of the junction unmatched.

Only a few counts were recorded for this clone. This CDR3 reads CAWSPRGLSETQYF. The CDR3 DNA sequence: TGTGCCTGGAGCCCCCGAGGGTTATCGGAGACCCAGTACTTC. The V and J genes are TRBV30 and TRBJ2-5, with D possibly matching TRBD2 (5 bases). Germline lookup yields CDR1 GTSNPN and CDR2 SVGIG (reference sequence). V shed 3 bases and J shed 5 bases, with 16 bases lying between them. The CDR3 sequence is 14 residues long.

V and J are TRBV4-1 and TRBJ2-3; 9 bases agree with TRBD2. V lost 1 base and J lost 4; bases outside the gene matches: 6. The CDR3 length is 16 residues. Germline V gene lookup returns CDR1 MGHRA and CDR2 YSYEKL. The CDR3 sequence: CASSQAGGRASDTQYF. CDR3 in DNA: TGCGCCAGCAGCCAAGCTGGCGGGAGGGCTTCAGATACGCAGTATTTT.

As concerns this clone: The sample has other DNA sequences that encode this CDR3 too. The chain links TRBV4-2 to TRBJ1-5; 8 bases are a match to TRBD1. Germline V lookup: CDR1 LGHNA, CDR2 YNFKEQ. This CDR3 comprises 15 residues. Trimming at V came to 0 bases and at J to 5 bases, leaving 3 bases not matched to a gene. The CDR3 spells CASSQDGQGYQPQHF. The CDR3 region has the DNA TGTGCCAGCAGCCAAGATGGACAGGGTTATCAGCCCCAGCATTTT.

The V call is TRBV6-1, the J call TRBJ1-5; TRBD1 matches at 10 bases. V lost 4 bases, J lost 0 bases, and 9 bases stayed unmatched. Germline assignment: CDR1 MNHNS and CDR2 SASEGT. The CDR3 runs 18 residues. The CDR3 spells CASSGRTGGSYSNQPQHF. In DNA form, the CDR3 reads TGTGCCAGCAGTGGGAGGACAGGGGGGTCCTATAGCAATCAGCCCCAGCATTTT.

This clone counts as medium-sized (0.01 to 0.1%). The gene calls are TRBV6-6 and TRBJ1-4; D remains unclear. V dropped 4 bases and J dropped 8 bases, with 20 bases sitting between them. The CDR3 covers 16 residues. From germline, CDR1 is MNHNY and CDR2 SVGAGI (reference sequence). CDR3 in DNA: TGTGCCAGCAGTTTGAAAGACGCCACCCGCGGGGAAAAACTGTTTTTT. Protein: CASSLKDATRGEKLFF.

This clone was found a few times. Other nucleotide sequences from this sample produce the same CDR3. The CDR3 reads CASSPPGANYGYTF. CDR3 nucleotide sequence: TGTGCCAGCTCACCACCAGGGGCGAACTATGGCTACACCTTC. V usage is TRBV18 and J usage is TRBJ1-2; D is perhaps TRBD1 (5 bases). The germline gives CDR1 KGHSH, CDR2 LQKENI. V lost 0 bases and J 2 bases, leaving 7 bases between the germline ends. The length of the CDR3 is 14 residues.

V is TRBV12-5 and J is TRBJ1-5; no reliable D call. CDR1 and CDR2 (germline): LGHNT, FRNRAP. This CDR3 region has 16 residues. Trimming stripped 2 bases from V and 6 bases from J, with 17 bases between. CDR3 bases: TGTGCTAGTGGTTTGATTGCGGCCGATCATGGTCAGCCCCAGCATTTT. It is translated as CASGLIAADHGQPQHF.

The chain links TRBV27 to TRBJ2-7, with TRBD2 matching 8 bases. Germline V gene data show CDR1 as MNHEY and CDR2 as SMNVEV (reference sequence). Unmatched junction bases numbered 10, after V lost 8 bases and J lost 1 base. The CDR3 consists of 15 residues. The chain's CDR3 is CASGDSGTPSYEQYF. CDR3 coding DNA: TGTGCCAGCGGGGATAGCGGGACCCCATCCTACGAGCAGTACTTC.

This chain joins TRBV5-1 and TRBJ2-5; 11 nucleotides align to TRBD1. Germline CDR1 SGHRS, CDR2 YFSETQ. The CDR3 runs to 15 residues. With V trimmed by 5 bases and J by 4 bases, 7 bases remained unmatched. Here the CDR3 DNA reads TGCGCCAGCAGACTTACGGGACAGGGGGGAGAGACCCAGTACTTC. Protein: CASRLTGQGGETQYF. Complete variable domain (other parts from reference TRBV5-1 and TRBJ2-5): KAGVTQTPRYLIKTRGQQVTLSCSPISGHRSVSWYQQTPGQGLQFLFEYFSETQRNKGNFPGRFSGRQFSNSRSEMNVSTLELGDSALYLCASRLTGQGGETQYFGPGTRLLVL.

The chain uses TRBV29-1 and TRBJ2-2; possibly TRBD1 for D (6 bases). The CDR3 extends over 14 amino acids. The V and J ends lost 3 bases and 6 bases respectively, with 14 bases between them. Germline V gene sequence: CDR1 SQVTM, CDR2 ANQGSEA. Written as DNA, the CDR3 is TGCAGCGTTGATATGCAGGGGCGTTCCGGGGAGCTGTTTTTT. Its protein product is CSVDMQGRSGELFF.

This clone was recorded many times. The chain has TRBV6-6 and TRBJ2-2; no reliable D call. V lost 5 bases and J lost 1, with 11 bases in between. CDR3 size: 15 residues. CDR1 MNHNY and CDR2 SVGAGI come from the germline V gene (reference sequence). The CDR3, as DNA: TGTGCCAGCAGTCGGCCCGGGCGGAACACCGGGGAGCTGTTTTTT. Residues: CASSRPGRNTGELFF.

J is TRBJ1-4 and V is TRBV11-2, with 12 bases aligning to TRBD1. The CDR3 consists of 15 residues. CDR1 and CDR2 from the germline V gene are SGHAT and FQNNGV. Trimming at V came to 2 bases and at J to 8 bases, leaving 3 bases not matched to a gene. The DNA for the CDR3 is TGTGCCAGCAGCTTATCGGGGACAGGGGGCGAAAAACTGTTTTTT. This gives the protein CASSLSGTGGEKLFF.